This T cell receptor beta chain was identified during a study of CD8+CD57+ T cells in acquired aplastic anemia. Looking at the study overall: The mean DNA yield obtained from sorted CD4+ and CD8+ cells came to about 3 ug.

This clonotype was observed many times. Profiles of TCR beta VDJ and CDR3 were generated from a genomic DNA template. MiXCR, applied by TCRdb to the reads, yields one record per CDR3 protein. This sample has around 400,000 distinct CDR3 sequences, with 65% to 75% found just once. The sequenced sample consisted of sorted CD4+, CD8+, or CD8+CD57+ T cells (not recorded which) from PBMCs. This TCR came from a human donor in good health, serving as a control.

CDR3 loop: CAISEFGGTGANYGYTF. The DNA for the CDR3 is TGTGCCATCAGTGAATTTGGCGGGACAGGGGCGAACTATGGCTACACCTTC. V and J are TRBV10-3 and TRBJ1-2; TRBD1 agrees at 10 bases. Per the germline V gene, CDR1 is ENHRY and CDR2 is SYGVKD. V lost 3 bases to trimming and J lost 2 bases; unmatched junction nucleotides: 9. CDR3 length: 17 amino acids.